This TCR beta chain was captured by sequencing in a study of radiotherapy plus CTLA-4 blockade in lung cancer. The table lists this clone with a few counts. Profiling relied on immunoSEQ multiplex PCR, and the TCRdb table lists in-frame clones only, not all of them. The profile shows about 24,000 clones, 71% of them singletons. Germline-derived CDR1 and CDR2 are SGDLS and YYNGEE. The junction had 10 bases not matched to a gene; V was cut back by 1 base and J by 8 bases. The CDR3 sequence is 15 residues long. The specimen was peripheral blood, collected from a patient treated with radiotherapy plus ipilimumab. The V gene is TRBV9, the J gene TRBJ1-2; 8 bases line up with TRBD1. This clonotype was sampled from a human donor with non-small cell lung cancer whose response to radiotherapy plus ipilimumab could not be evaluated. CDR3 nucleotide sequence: TGTGCCAGCAGCGTAAGTTCCCAGGGGGCAGAGGGCTACACCTTC. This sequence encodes CASSVSSQGAEGYTF.